These T cell receptor beta chains were read from a single sample in a study of blood T cell repertoires in COVID-19. Produced via immunoSEQ multiplex PCR; TCRdb's table is partial and in-frame only. The table records some 100,000 clones, about 84% of them present only once. The sequenced sample consisted of peripheral blood. These TCRs come from a man older than 75 with active or convalescent COVID-19. Each CDR3 is given with its conserved first and last residue. The order of the fields is J gene, V gene, clone size, D gene, CDR3 DNA, CDR3 protein. The D gene is left open where the match is weak. Only part of the rows carry a size: once, few, many, or a class if the clone is expanded.

TRBJ2-3 TRBV10-3 - TRBD2 TGTGCCATCTCGGGGGGGTCGAAGGCAGATACGCAGTATTTT CAISGGSKADTQYF
TRBJ1-1 TRBV5-1 - - TGCGCCAGCAGCTTGGGGGCCGCTTCTGAAGCTTTCTTT CASSLGAASEAFF
TRBJ1-2 TRBV28 - - TGTGCCAGCAGGGAGAACAGGGTGGGGGGCTACACCTTC CASRENRVGGYTF
TRBJ1-4 TRBV28 - TRBD1 TGTGCCAGCAGAAGGACAGGGTCGGCGGAAAAACTGTTTTTT CASRRTGSAEKLFF
TRBJ1-5 TRBV5-4 - - TGTGCCAGCAGCTTACAGGGTAGCAATCAGCCCCAGCATTTT CASSLQGSNQPQHF
TRBJ1-2 TRBV29-1 - - TGCAGCGTCCTTGCAGTGTATGGCTACACCTTC CSVLAVYGYTF
TRBJ2-7 TRBV28 - - TGTGCCAGCAGTTTGTCGGGTGACCTCTCCTACGAGCAGTACTTC CASSLSGDLSYEQYF
TRBJ1-2 TRBV7-2 few TRBD1 TGTGCCAGCAGCCCACCCGTGGGACAGGGCTTTTCTAACTATGGCTACACCTTC CASSPPVGQGFSNYGYTF
TRBJ1-1 TRBV15 few - TGTGCCACCAGCAGAGGTCCAGGGAGGACTGAAGCTTTCTTT CATSRGPGRTEAFF
TRBJ2-1 TRBV5-1 once - TGCGCCAGCAGCCAACAGGGCTACAATGAGCAGTTCTTC CASSQQGYNEQFF
TRBJ2-1 TRBV29-1 - - TGCAGCGGAGGGGTTGCGGGGTACAATGAGCAGTTCTTC CSGGVAGYNEQFF
TRBJ2-5 TRBV7-3 - TRBD1 TGTGCCAGCAGCCTGGGAGCCACTGGGACAGGGGGCCAAGAGACCCAGTACTTC CASSLGATGTGGQETQYF
TRBJ1-1 TRBV28 - - TGTGCCAGCAACCTAGGACAGCGACTAAACACTGAAGCTTTCTTT CASNLGQRLNTEAFF
TRBJ2-1 TRBV7-9 - - TGTGCCAGCAGCTTAAGGGGAAGCTCCTACAATGAGCAGTTCTTC CASSLRGSSYNEQFF
TRBJ1-2 TRBV7-2 - TRBD1 TGTGCCAGCAGCTTAGCAGGGGGCGGCTACACCTTC CASSLAGGGYTF
TRBJ1-4 TRBV5-4 - - TGTGCCAGCAGCGAATGGAAAGGCCGGGATGAAAAACTGTTTTTT CASSEWKGRDEKLFF
TRBJ2-3 TRBV9 - TRBD2 TGTGCCAGCAGCGTAGTGGTAGCGGGGGGCTCAGATACGCAGTATTTT CASSVVVAGGSDTQYF
TRBJ2-7 TRBV7-7 - - TGTGCCAGCAGCCCGGTCGCACAAACAGGCTACGAGCAGTACTTC CASSPVAQTGYEQYF
TRBJ2-7 TRBV27 - - TGTGCCAGCAGTCCCCAGGGGAGCTTTTCCTACGAGCAGTACTTC CASSPQGSFSYEQYF
TRBJ2-1 TRBV20-1 once TRBD2 TGCAGTGCTAGTCTGAGCGGGGGGGCCGTCGGTGAGCAGTTCTTC CSASLSGGAVGEQFF
TRBJ2-2 TRBV7-2 few TRBD2 TGTGCCAGCAGCCGGGTAGCGGGGGAAACCGGGGAGCTGTTTTTT CASSRVAGETGELFF
TRBJ1-2 TRBV5-1 few TRBD1 TGCGCCAGCAGCTTGGAGAGGACAGGGGCTGGGGGCTACACCTTC CASSLERTGAGGYTF
TRBJ1-5 TRBV5-1 - - TGCGCCAGCAGCCCCCGCCCCGCGGAGGGCAATCAGCCCCAGCATTTT CASSPRPAEGNQPQHF
TRBJ2-7 TRBV20-1 - TRBD2 TGCAGTGCTAGTAGCCTAGCGGACATAACCTACGAGCAGTACTTC CSASSLADITYEQYF
TRBJ2-1 TRBV24-1 - TRBD2 TGTGCCACCAGTGCCGCCCCTAGCGGGGTCTACAATGAGCAGTTCTTC CATSAAPSGVYNEQFF
TRBJ2-2 TRBV4-3 few - TGCGCCAGCAGCCACGAAGACAGGGACTCGGGCACCGGGGAGCTGTTTTTT CASSHEDRDSGTGELFF
TRBJ1-1 TRBV18 - - TGTGCCAGCTCACCACCGGGGGGAACGGACACTGAAGCTTTCTTT CASSPPGGTDTEAFF
TRBJ1-2 TRBV28 - - TGTGCCAGCAGCGAGGGAGGGGATCTCATGGGCTACACCTTC CASSEGGDLMGYTF
TRBJ2-5 TRBV6-1 - - TGTGCCAGCAGTGAAGGTTTACAGGCCCAAGAGACCCAGTACTTC CASSEGLQAQETQYF
TRBJ1-1 TRBV7-9 - - TGTGCCAGCAGCCTGTACAGGGAAGCTTTCTTT CASSLYREAFF
TRBJ2-1 TRBV19 - - TGTGCCAGTAGGGGGAGTCTCAATGAGCAGTTCTTC CASRGSLNEQFF
TRBJ2-3 TRBV5-1 - - TGCGCCAGCAGCTTAGAAGGCGGGCCCCCCACAGATACGCAGTATTTT CASSLEGGPPTDTQYF
TRBJ1-1 TRBV5-1 - - TGCGCCAGCAGCTTCAACAGTTTGAACACTGAAGCTTTCTTT CASSFNSLNTEAFF
TRBJ1-2 TRBV15 once - TGTGCCACCAGCAGAGATTCGGGGGGAACCTATGGCTACACCTTC CATSRDSGGTYGYTF
TRBJ1-3 TRBV11-2 once - TGTGCCAGCAGCTTAGGGGGAGGTGGAAACACCATATATTTT CASSLGGGGNTIYF
TRBJ2-2 TRBV19 - - TGTGCCAGTAGCCTTACAGGGTCCGGGGAGCTGTTTTTT CASSLTGSGELFF
TRBJ1-5 TRBV11-2 - TRBD1 TGTGCCAGCAGCCGGGGCGCGGGACAGCATCAGCCCCAGCATTTT CASSRGAGQHQPQHF
TRBJ1-2 TRBV6-1 few - TGTGCCAGCAGTGATACGGCGGTTGGCTACACCTTC CASSDTAVGYTF
TRBJ1-5 TRBV10-1 - TRBD1 TGCGCCAGCGACAGGGTCAACAATCAGCCCCAGCATTTT CASDRVNNQPQHF
TRBJ1-4 TRBV6-6 - - TGTGCCAGCAGTGATGCGGGAACTAATGAAAAACTGTTTTTT CASSDAGTNEKLFF
TRBJ2-3 TRBV6-2/TRBV6-3 - TRBD2 TGTGCCAGCAGTTCGACTAGCGGGGGGGGCACAGATACGCAGTATTTT CASSSTSGGGTDTQYF
TRBJ2-1 TRBV2 few TRBD2 TGTGCCAGCACCCCGAGCAGCGGGGGGGCCAGTGAGCAGTTCTTC CASTPSSGGASEQFF
TRBJ1-5 TRBV6-5 - TRBD1 TGTGCCAGCAGGACGGGACAGAGCAATCAGCCCCAGCATTTT CASRTGQSNQPQHF
TRBJ2-1 TRBV24-1 - TRBD2 TGTGCCACCAGTGAGTCCCTCAAGCGGGGAGGGGAGCAGTTCTTC CATSESLKRGGEQFF
TRBJ1-2 TRBV4-3 - - TGCGCCAGCAGCCAAGAGGGGCAGAGATACAATGGCTACACCTTC CASSQEGQRYNGYTF
TRBJ1-1 TRBV19 - - TGTGCCAGTAGTATGTCCCGGGTTAACACTGAAGCTTTCTTT CASSMSRVNTEAFF
TRBJ1-2 TRBV5-1 - - TGCGCCAGCAGCCAGGAACGCTGGGAGGGGAATGGCTACACCTTC CASSQERWEGNGYTF
TRBJ2-7 TRBV28 - - TGTGCCAGCAGTTCGGACACCACAAACTTCTCCTACGAGCAGTACTTC CASSSDTTNFSYEQYF
TRBJ2-7 TRBV19 - TRBD2 TGTGCCAGTACAGCGGGGGGAAACTCCTACGAGCAGTACTTC CASTAGGNSYEQYF
TRBJ2-1 TRBV7-9 once - TGTGCCAGCGCAACGGCAGGGGTAGGCTACAATGAGCAGTTCTTC CASATAGVGYNEQFF